This T cell receptor beta chain was retrieved from a study of shared clonotypes between healthy human individuals. Study-wide context: Each donor's CD4 naive and CD4 memory cells filled three plates apiece, CD8 naive two, and CD8 memory one.

Donors had no recently reported acute infections or vaccinations and were HIV-negative. Per the germline V gene, CDR1 is SNHLY and CDR2 is FYNNEI. The CDR3 length is 15 residues. With V trimmed by 8 bases and J by 2 bases, 12 bases remained unmatched. Sequencing used immunoSEQ multiplex PCR; TCRdb keeps in-frame clones, though not all of them. The table has a few million clones, around 94% seen once; the top ten hold roughly 0.14%. Sequencing input: naive CD4+ T cells sorted from blood. The subset: CD45RA+ positively selected. The receptor was isolated from a man aged 18 to 30 in good health. The V gene is TRBV2, the J gene TRBJ2-7; 7 bases are shared with TRBD2. CDR3 nucleotide sequence: TGTGCCAGCCAAAAAGGGCTAGCGGAAACCTACGAGCAGTACTTC. It translates to CASQKGLAETYEQYF.